The 12 T cell receptor beta chains below come from one sample, sequenced in a study of CD8+ T cells in alopecia areata. Following extraction, RNA underwent reverse transcription to cDNA, which served as the sequencing template. TCRdb keeps only in-frame clones here, not all; method: immunoSEQ multiplex PCR. This table has around 190,000 clones, around three fifths appearing once. The sequenced material came from CD8+ T cells sorted from blood. The receptors originated from a human donor in good health.

The chain links TRBV29-1 to TRBJ1-1, with D tentatively TRBD1 (5 bases). Germline CDR1 is SQVTM and CDR2 is ANQGSEA. The CDR3 sequence is 13 residues long. V was pared by 4 bases and J by 7 bases, with 16 bases between. The CDR3 spells CSVGSGVGVEAFF. The DNA for the CDR3 is TGCAGCGTTGGATCGGGGGTCGGGGTTGAAGCTTTCTTT.

This chain uses TRBV30 with TRBJ2-7, with 9 bases aligning to TRBD1. This CDR3 region has 14 residues. The J segment lost 5 bases and the V segment lost 0 bases, leaving 5 bases of the junction unmatched. Germline-derived CDR1 and CDR2 are GTSNPN and SVGIG (reference sequence). The CDR3 loop reads CAWSVDRGVDEQYF. CDR3 DNA: TGTGCCTGGAGTGTGGACAGGGGTGTGGACGAGCAGTACTTC.

V is TRBV6-5 and J is TRBJ1-2; the D gene is possibly TRBD1 (5 bases). Looked up from germline, CDR1 is MNHEY and CDR2 is SVGAGI. This CDR3 is 13 amino acids long. V was cut by 2 bases and J by 6 bases, with 10 bases left in between. The CDR3 DNA reads TGTGCCAGCAGTTACGGTGGGGCCAATGGCTACACCTTC. This codes for CASSYGGANGYTF.

The genes are TRBV25-1 and TRBJ2-7; a possible D gene is TRBD1 (6 bases). The germline V gene encodes CDR1 MGHDK and CDR2 SYGVNS. Trimming cost V 4 bases and J 1 base, with 17 bases left between them. This CDR3 comprises 16 residues. DNA for the CDR3: TGTGCCAGCAGTGTTCTCGCCGGGACAAGATCCTACGAGCAGTACTTC. Translating it yields CASSVLAGTRSYEQYF.

The CDR3 nucleotides are TGTGCCAGCAGCCGTACCGGGACTAGCGGGGGGGCCGCAGATACGCAGTATTTT. Translation gives CASSRTGTSGGAADTQYF. This chain uses TRBV2 with TRBJ2-3; 16 nucleotides line up with TRBD2. The CDR3 covers 18 residues. Per the germline V gene, CDR1 is SNHLY and CDR2 is FYNNEI. V lost 6 bases and J lost 4; bases outside the gene matches: 10.

This clone was observed a few times. The chain links TRBV7-9 to TRBJ1-1; possible D gene TRBD1, 5 bases. The CDR3 has 14 residues. V was trimmed by 5 bases and J by 1 base, leaving 11 bases between them. Germline V gives CDR1 SEHNR, CDR2 FQNEAQ (reference sequence). CDR3 DNA sequence: TGTGCCAGCAGCGGTGACAGTGGGAACACTGAAGCTTTCTTT. This codes for CASSGDSGNTEAFF. Based on the CDR3 plus reference TRBV7-9 and TRBJ1-1, the full variable domain is DTGVSQNPRHKITKRGQNVTFRCDPISEHNRLYWYRQTLGQGPEFLTYFQNEAQLEKSRLLSDRFSAERPKGSFSTLEIQRTEQGDSAMYLCASSGDSGNTEAFFGQGTRLTVV.

The rearrangement links TRBV29-1 to TRBJ2-5; TRBD1 is a possible D gene (6 bases). The germline V gene encodes CDR1 SQVTM and CDR2 ANQGSEA. The length of the CDR3 is 13 residues. V lost 1 base, J lost 1 base, and 7 bases lay in between. The CDR3 sequence: CSVEVGAQETQYF. The CDR3 DNA reads TGCAGCGTTGAAGTGGGGGCCCAAGAGACCCAGTACTTC. The whole variable domain, filled in from reference TRBV29-1 and TRBJ2-5, reads SAVISQKPSRDICQRGTSLTIQCQVDSQVTMMFWYRQQPGQSLTLIATANQGSEATYESGFVIDKFPISRPNLTFSTLTVSNMSPEDSSIYLCSVEVGAQETQYFGPGTRLLVL.

The CDR3 coding sequence is TGTGCCAGCAGCTTCCCAGGGGGCGCCTATGGCTACACCTTC. Residues: CASSFPGGAYGYTF. The rearrangement links TRBV5-4 to TRBJ1-2; 8 bases are a match to TRBD1. Germline lookup yields CDR1 SGHNT and CDR2 YYREEE (reference sequence). V shed 2 bases and J 4 bases; nucleotides not matched to a gene: 4. The CDR3 has 14 residues.

Regarding this clone: Additional DNA sequences in this sample encode the identical CDR3. The chain employs TRBV5-1 and TRBJ2-7; no clear D. The CDR3 spans 11 residues. Trimming stripped 0 bases from V and 4 bases from J, with 2 bases between. Per the germline V gene, CDR1 is SGHRS and CDR2 is YFSETQ. The CDR3 DNA follows: TGCGCCAGCAGCTTGGGGTACGAGCAGTACTTC. It encodes CASSLGYEQYF. The full variable domain, with the rest looked up from reference TRBV5-1 and TRBJ2-7, is KAGVTQTPRYLIKTRGQQVTLSCSPISGHRSVSWYQQTPGQGLQFLFEYFSETQRNKGNFPGRFSGRQFSNSRSEMNVSTLELGDSALYLCASSLGYEQYFGPGTRLTVT.

This chain joins TRBV7-9 and TRBJ2-5; D gene uncertain. Germline V gives CDR1 SEHNR, CDR2 FQNEAQ (reference sequence). The CDR3 spans 15 residues. Trimming removed 5 bases at V and 4 bases at J, with 17 bases between. The CDR3 bases are TGTGCCAGCAGCCCCCCTCGGAGTAACGGAGAGACCCAGTACTTC. Its translation: CASSPPRSNGETQYF.

J is TRBJ1-5 and V is TRBV29-1; 8 bases match TRBD1. The trim removed 7 bases at V and 0 bases at J, leaving 5 bases unmatched. Germline values: CDR1 SQVTM, CDR2 ANQGSEA. The CDR3 has 14 residues. CDR3 nucleotides: TGCAGCGCCCGGACAGGGAGTAGCAATCAGCCCCAGCATTTT. It translates to CSARTGSSNQPQHF.

About this clone itself: An end of the junction differs from the germline gene, which may be a read error. The CDR3 protein is CASSYGWGVFDF. The CDR3 bases are TGTGCCAGCAGCTATGGCTGGGGGGTGTTTGACTTC. The chain employs TRBV5-6 and TRBJ2-7; D might be TRBD2 (6 bases). CDR3 length: 12 amino acids. Germline CDR1 is SGHDT and CDR2 is YYEEEE.